A selection of T cell receptor beta chains follows, all from one sample in a study of blood T cell repertoires in COVID-19. Measured with immunoSEQ multiplex PCR; TCRdb has only the in-frame clones, and not every one. The repertoire includes 250,000 to 300,000 clones, roughly 89% of them detected once, and about 4.6% sits in the top ten. Sample: peripheral blood. The receptors derive from a woman aged 40 to 55 who had recovered from COVID-19. Both conserved end residues are trimmed from each CDR3.

V gene: TRBV30
CDR3 protein: AWSLNLGTAGVNTIY

V gene: TRBV18
CDR3 protein: ASSPEDRGLYGYT

V gene: TRBV7-2
CDR3 protein: ASSHSGSTDTQY

V gene: TRBV30
CDR3 protein: AWSPSGVGELF

V gene: TRBV6-6
CDR3 protein: ASIRDTYNEQF

V gene: TRBV4-1
CDR3 protein: ASSHGGGQETQY

V gene: TRBV12-3/TRBV12-4
CDR3 protein: ASSLFRVGGYT

V gene: TRBV2
CDR3 protein: ASSDREQY

V gene: TRBV28
CDR3 protein: ASIVTGHGYT

V gene: TRBV5-1
CDR3 protein: ASSLASIAGEAF

V gene: TRBV6-5
CDR3 protein: ASRPRGKGEKLF

V gene: TRBV5-6
CDR3 protein: ASSPTLVADEQF

V gene: TRBV11-2
CDR3 protein: ASSLDPGRLEGYT

V gene: TRBV12-3/TRBV12-4
CDR3 protein: ASSPGGKGYT

V gene: TRBV12-3/TRBV12-4
CDR3 protein: ASSLRQNTEAF

V gene: TRBV15
CDR3 protein: ATSRDLSFGYT

V gene: TRBV29-1
CDR3 protein: SVGTDGGGELF

V gene: TRBV19
CDR3 protein: ASSIRQGVYEQY

V gene: TRBV5-8
CDR3 protein: ASSLGQGLETQY

V gene: TRBV6-5
CDR3 protein: ASSYADSNTDTQY

V gene: TRBV11-2
CDR3 protein: ASSLGVGGRLSTDTQY

V gene: TRBV18
CDR3 protein: ASSPRQGDGYT